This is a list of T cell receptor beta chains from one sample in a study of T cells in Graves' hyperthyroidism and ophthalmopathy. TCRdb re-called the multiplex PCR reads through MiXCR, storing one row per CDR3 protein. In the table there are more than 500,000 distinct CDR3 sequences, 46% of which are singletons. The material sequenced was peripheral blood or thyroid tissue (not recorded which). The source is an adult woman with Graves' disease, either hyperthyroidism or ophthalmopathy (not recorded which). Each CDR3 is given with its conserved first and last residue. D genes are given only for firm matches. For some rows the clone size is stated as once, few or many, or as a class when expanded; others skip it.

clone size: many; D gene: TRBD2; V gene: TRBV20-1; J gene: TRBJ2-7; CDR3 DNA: TGCAGTGCTACACTTCTTGGCGGGAGACCCTCCTACGAGCAGTACTTC; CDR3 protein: CSATLLGGRPSYEQYF
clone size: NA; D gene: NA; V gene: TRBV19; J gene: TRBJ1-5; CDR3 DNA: TGTGCCAGTAGTGTAAGGGACAATCAGCCCCAGCATTTT; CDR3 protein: CASSVRDNQPQHF
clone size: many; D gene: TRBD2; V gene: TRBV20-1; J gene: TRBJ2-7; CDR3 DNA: TGCAGTGCTAGAGAGGGGGAGGGTACCGGGACTAGCGGCTACGAGCAGTACTTC; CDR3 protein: CSAREGEGTGTSGYEQYF
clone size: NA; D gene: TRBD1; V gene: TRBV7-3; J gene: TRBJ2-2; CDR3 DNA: TGTGCCAGCAGCTTGTCCGGGACAGGGCGCCCCAACACCGGGGAGCTGTTTTTT; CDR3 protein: CASSLSGTGRPNTGELFF
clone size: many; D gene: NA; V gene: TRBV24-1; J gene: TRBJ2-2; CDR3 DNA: TGTGCCACCAGTGATCTCGGGACGGAGACGAACACCGGGGAGCTGTTTTTT; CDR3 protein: CATSDLGTETNTGELFF
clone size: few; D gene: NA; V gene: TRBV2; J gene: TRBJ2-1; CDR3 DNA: TGTGCCAGCAGTCCGTTCAATGAGCAGTTCTTC; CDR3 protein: CASSPFNEQFF
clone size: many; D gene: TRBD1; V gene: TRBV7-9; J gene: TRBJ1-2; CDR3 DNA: TGTGCCAGCACCCTCGGGACAGCTAACTATGGCTACACCTTC; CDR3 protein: CASTLGTANYGYTF
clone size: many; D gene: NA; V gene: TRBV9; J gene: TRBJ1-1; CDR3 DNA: TGTGCCAGCAGCGTAGAAGGGATTTCGAACACTGAAGCTTTCTTT; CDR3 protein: CASSVEGISNTEAFF
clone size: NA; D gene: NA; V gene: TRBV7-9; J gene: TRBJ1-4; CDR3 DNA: TGTGCCAGCAGCTTAACGGCTGAGCATGAAAAACTGTTTTTT; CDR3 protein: CASSLTAEHEKLFF
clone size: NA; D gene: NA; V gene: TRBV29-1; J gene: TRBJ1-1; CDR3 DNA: TGCGGCGTTGAACTAACCGGGACACTGAACACTGGAGCTTTCTTT; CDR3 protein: CGVELTGTLNTGAFF
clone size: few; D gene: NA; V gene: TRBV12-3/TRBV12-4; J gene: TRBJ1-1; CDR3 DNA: TGTGCCAGCAGTTGGCCGGGGAGAGGAACTGAAGCTTTCTTT; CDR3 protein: CASSWPGRGTEAFF
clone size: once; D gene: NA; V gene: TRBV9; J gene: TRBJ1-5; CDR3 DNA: TGTGCCAGCAGTCTAGGGGGGGGAACTAGCAATCAGCCCCAGCATTTT; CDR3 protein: CASSLGGGTSNQPQHF
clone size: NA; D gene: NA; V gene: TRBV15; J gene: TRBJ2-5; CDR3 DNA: TGTGCCACCAGCAGAGGAGGGACGTACGGGGCCCAGTACTTC; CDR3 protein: CATSRGGTYGAQYF
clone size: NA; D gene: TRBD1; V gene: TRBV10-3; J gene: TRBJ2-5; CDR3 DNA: TGTGCCATCAGGCCGGGACAGGGGAGGGAGACCCAGTACTTC; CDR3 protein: CAIRPGQGRETQYF
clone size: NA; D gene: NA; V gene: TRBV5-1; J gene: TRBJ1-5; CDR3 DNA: TGCGCCAGCAGCTATGAGGGGAGCAATCAGCCCCAGCATTTT; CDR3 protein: CASSYEGSNQPQHF
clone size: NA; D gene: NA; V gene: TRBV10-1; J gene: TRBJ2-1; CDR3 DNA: TGCGCCAGCAGTGAGTCGGGGGGTCCTCACACTGAGCAGTTCTTC; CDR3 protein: CASSESGGPHTEQFF